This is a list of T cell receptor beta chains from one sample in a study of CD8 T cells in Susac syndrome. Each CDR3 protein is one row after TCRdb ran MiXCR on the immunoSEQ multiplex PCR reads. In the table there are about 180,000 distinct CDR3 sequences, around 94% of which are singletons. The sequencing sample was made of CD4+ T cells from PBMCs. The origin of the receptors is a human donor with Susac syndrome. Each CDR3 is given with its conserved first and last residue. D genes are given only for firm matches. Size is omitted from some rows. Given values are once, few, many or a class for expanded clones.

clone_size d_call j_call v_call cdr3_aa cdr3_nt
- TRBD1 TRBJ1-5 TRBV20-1 CSARGTGRGWAQHF TGCAGTGCCCGAGGGACAGGGCGTGGATGGGCCCAGCATTTT
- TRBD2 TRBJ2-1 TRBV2 CASSERLAENEQFF TGTGCCAGCAGTGAACGGCTAGCGGAAAATGAGCAGTTCTTC
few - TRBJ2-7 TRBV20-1 CSAKRQFAYEQYF TGCAGTGCCAAGCGACAGTTTGCCTACGAGCAGTACTTC
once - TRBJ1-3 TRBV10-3 CAISDGSSGNTIYF TGTGCCATCAGTGACGGGAGCTCTGGAAACACCATATATTTT
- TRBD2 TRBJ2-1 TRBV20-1 CSARGLDRQFF TGCAGTGCTAGGGGACTAGATCGGCAGTTCTTC
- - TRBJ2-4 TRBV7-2 CASSLGRYIQYF TGTGCCAGCAGCTTAGGGCGGTACATTCAGTACTTC
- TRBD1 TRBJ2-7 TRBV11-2 CASSSTGHEQYF TGTGCCAGCAGCTCGACAGGGCACGAGCAGTACTTC
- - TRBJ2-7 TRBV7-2 CASSYIGGVGGSYEQYF TGTGCCAGCAGCTATATAGGGGGGGTTGGCGGCTCCTACGAGCAGTACTTC
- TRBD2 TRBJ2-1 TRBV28 CASRGDYMFF TGTGCCAGCAGGGGGGACTATATGTTCTTC
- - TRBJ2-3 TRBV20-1 CSAYDRMGDTQYF TGCAGTGCCTATGACAGGATGGGAGATACGCAGTATTTT
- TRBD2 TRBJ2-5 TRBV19 CASTPGLAGGLETQYF TGTGCCAGTACCCCTGGACTAGCGGGAGGCTTAGAGACCCAGTACTTC
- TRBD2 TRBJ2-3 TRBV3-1 CASSQDPAGAGTDTQYF TGTGCCAGCAGCCAAGACCCAGCGGGGGCCGGGACAGATACGCAGTATTTT
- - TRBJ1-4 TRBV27 CASSLNVPGEKLFF TGTGCCAGCAGTTTGAATGTGCCTGGGGAAAAACTGTTTTTT
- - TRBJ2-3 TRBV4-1 CASSQEPGTDTQYF TGCGCCAGCAGCCAAGAGCCTGGCACAGATACGCAGTATTTT
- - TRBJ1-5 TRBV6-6 CATADRENRNQPQHF TGTGCCACCGCAGACCGGGAGAATAGAAATCAGCCCCAGCATTTT
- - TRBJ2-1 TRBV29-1 CSSTGSSYNEQFF TGCAGCTCGACTGGGAGCTCCTACAATGAGCAGTTCTTC
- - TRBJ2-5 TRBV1 CTSSQDAGEGGKETQYF TGCACCAGCAGCCAAGATGCCGGGGAGGGGGGCAAAGAGACCCAGTACTTC
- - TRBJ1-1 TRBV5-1 CASSLLDERNRKRAFF TGCGCCAGCAGCTTGTTGGACGAGCGCAACAGGAAACGAGCTTTCTTT
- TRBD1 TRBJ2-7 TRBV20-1 CSARRTGLNEQYF TGCAGTGCTAGACGGACAGGGTTGAACGAGCAGTACTTC
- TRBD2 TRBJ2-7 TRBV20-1 CSARHGGDSYEQYF TGCAGTGCCAGGCATGGGGGGGATTCCTACGAGCAGTACTTC
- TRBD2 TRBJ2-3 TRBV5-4 CASSHGTSRSTDTQYF TGTGCCAGCAGCCACGGGACTAGCAGAAGCACAGATACGCAGTATTTT
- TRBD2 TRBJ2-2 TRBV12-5 CASGMGLAGKITGELFF TGTGCTAGTGGTATGGGACTAGCGGGGAAAATCACCGGGGAGCTGTTTTTT
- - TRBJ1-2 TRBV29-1 CSVEVRGRDNYGYTF TGCAGCGTTGAAGTACGAGGGAGGGATAACTATGGCTACACCTTC
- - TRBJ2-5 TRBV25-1 CASSESMGLGMQETQYF TGTGCCAGCAGTGAATCGATGGGGTTAGGAATGCAAGAGACCCAGTACTTC